These 27 T cell receptor beta chains were sequenced from one sample in a study of metastatic and nonmetastatic thyroid tumors. There were no patients who had received any treatment before thyroid surgery. MiXCR reprocessed the PCR reads for TCRdb. The table records about 92,000 clones, 15% of them present only once. Sequenced material: blood. These receptors were taken from a female donor with papillary thyroid cancer or a benign thyroid nodule (not recorded which). Some clones in this sample may be carry-over from other donors' samples.

This clone was recorded many times. The V gene is TRBV4-1, the J gene TRBJ2-3, with TRBD1 matching over 10 bases. Per germline, CDR1 MGHRA and CDR2 YSYEKL. This CDR3 comprises 17 residues. Trimming removed 2 bases from V and 4 bases from J; junction bases left unmatched: 9. CDR3 sequence reads: CASSQLISGQGADTQYF. CDR3 DNA: TGCGCCAGCAGCCAACTAATCAGTGGACAGGGGGCAGATACGCAGTATTTT.

This clone was counted many times. The chain recombines TRBV25-1 with TRBJ1-6, with 9 bases matching TRBD1. Germline loops: CDR1 MGHDK, CDR2 SYGVNS. This CDR3 contains 15 residues. V dropped 4 bases and J dropped 6; count of bases not matched to a gene: 4. The CDR3 is CASSATGGPNSPLHF. The CDR3 DNA reads as TGTGCCAGCAGTGCGACAGGGGGTCCTAATTCACCCCTCCACTTT.

A few counts support this clone. With a much larger clone just one base away, this may be a read error. In DNA, the CDR3 is TGTGCCAGCAGCTGGTGGGGGGCGGACTATTGCTACACCTTC. Translating gives CASSWWGADYCYTF. The rearrangement joins TRBV5-6 to TRBJ1-2; perhaps TRBD1 as D (6 bases). The CDR3 loop spans 14 amino acids. Per the germline V gene, CDR1 is SGHDT and CDR2 is YYEEEE.

This clone showed up just a few times. J is TRBJ1-2 and V is TRBV27; unclear D gene. The germline V and J ends were trimmed by 10 bases and 1 base, with 7 bases remaining between them. Germline V lookup: CDR1 MNHEY, CDR2 SMNVEV (reference sequence). This CDR3 region has 11 residues. CDR3 in amino acids: CANTINYGYTF. As DNA, the CDR3 is TGTGCCAACACCATTAACTATGGCTACACCTTC.

This clone has at least ten counts. CDR3 protein: CASSPQVGTGGYNEQFF. CDR3 bases: TGTGCCAGCAGCCCACAGGTCGGGACAGGGGGTTACAATGAGCAGTTCTTC. V gene TRBV7-8 combines with J gene TRBJ2-1; 11 bases are a match to TRBD1. The length of the CDR3 is 17 residues. The J segment lost 4 bases and the V segment lost 5 bases, leaving 10 bases of the junction unmatched. Germline-derived CDR1 and CDR2 are SGHVS and FQNEAQ. Full variable domain (outside the CDR3, taken from reference TRBV7-8 and TRBJ2-1): GAGVSQSPRYKVAKRGQDVALRCDPISGHVSLFWYQQALGQGPEFLTYFQNEAQLDKSGLPSDRFFAERPEGSVSTLKIQRTQQEDSAVYLCASSPQVGTGGYNEQFFGPGTRLTVL.

This clone occurred a few times. A much larger clone sits a single nucleotide away, making a read error possible. The genes are TRBV27 and TRBJ2-7, with TRBD2 identical over 7 bases. The CDR3 contains 13 residues. Germline V gene data show CDR1 as MNHEY and CDR2 as SMNVEV (reference sequence). Written as DNA, the CDR3 is TGCGCCAGCAGCCAGCCCGGGAGGCCAAAGCAGTACTTC. Its protein product is CASSQPGRPKQYF.

This clone was found many times. The genes are TRBV27 and TRBJ2-7; maybe TRBD1 (7 bases). Germline values: CDR1 MNHEY, CDR2 SMNVEV (reference sequence). V was shortened by 2 bases and J by 3 bases, with 17 bases between the two germline ends. The CDR3 has 16 residues. Here the CDR3 reads CASSLTRQGGYYEQYF. The DNA for the CDR3 is TGTGCCAGCAGTTTAACGCGGCAGGGGGGATACTACGAGCAGTACTTC.

This clone was seen at least ten times. This chain links TRBV6-1 with TRBJ2-7; D ambiguous. The CDR3 is 12 amino acids. CDR1 MNHNS and CDR2 SASEGT come from the germline V gene. Trimming took off 6 bases at V and 0 bases at J, with 6 bases between the two ends. CDR3 DNA sequence: TGTGCCAGCAGCAAGGACTCCTACGAGCAGTACTTC. Protein product: CASSKDSYEQYF.

Note on this clone: This may stem from a read error, because a much larger clone lies one nucleotide away. V and J are TRBV20-1 and TRBJ2-3; 8 nucleotides match TRBD2. The germline CDR1 and CDR2 sequences are DFQATT and SNEGSKA (reference sequence). The CDR3 has 14 amino acids. The CDR3 sequence: CSARRTSGTYTQYF. The CDR3 DNA is TGCAGTGCTAGGCGCACTAGCGGCACATATACGCAGTATTTT.

This clone showed up many times. The CDR3 nucleotides are TGTGCCAGCAGAAAAGGGCAGGGGATTGGCTACACCTTC. This gives the protein CASRKGQGIGYTF. The chain couples TRBV2 to TRBJ1-2; D possibly corresponds to TRBD1 (6 bases). The CDR3 contains 13 residues. Trimming removed 6 bases from V and 7 bases from J, with 15 bases in between. CDR1 SNHLY and CDR2 FYNNEI come from the germline V gene.

This clone occurred many times. V is TRBV6-1 and J is TRBJ2-1; TRBD1 matches 9 bases. Per germline, CDR1 MNHNS and CDR2 SASEGT. V dropped 7 bases and J dropped 4; count of bases not matched to a gene: 8. This CDR3 has 15 amino acids. DNA of the CDR3: TGTGCCAGCACTACCGGGACAGGGAATTACAATGAGCAGTTCTTC. Translated, it gives CASTTGTGNYNEQFF.

The sample holds many counts of this clone. The chain is built from TRBV6-5 and TRBJ1-2; TRBD1 might be the D (6 bases). Deletions cut 2 bases from V and 0 bases from J, with 10 bases between. Germline-derived CDR1 and CDR2 are MNHEY and SVGAGI. The CDR3 runs 15 residues. CDR3 region: CASSYLGGANYGYTF. The CDR3 coding sequence is TGTGCCAGCAGTTACCTTGGGGGCGCTAACTATGGCTACACCTTC.

This clone was counted only a few times. A junction boundary mismatches the germline segment, possibly from a read error. V usage is TRBV28 and J usage is TRBJ2-7; possible D gene TRBD1, 5 bases. The CDR3 covers 14 residues. CDR1 is MDHEN, CDR2 SYDVKM, per germline. CDR3 bases: TGTGCCAGCAGCCGAAGTGACAGACCCTATGAGCAGTACTTC. It codes for CASSRSDRPYEQYF.

This clone was detected ten times or more. The chain uses TRBV27 and TRBJ2-6, with D hard to call. Germline lookup yields CDR1 MNHEY and CDR2 SMNVEV (reference sequence). CDR3 size: 14 residues. The germline V and J ends were trimmed by 4 bases and 0 bases, with 4 bases remaining between them. In nucleotides, the CDR3 is TGTGCCAGCAGTTCCTTCTCTGGGGCCAACGTCCTGACTTTC. It specifies CASSSFSGANVLTF.

This clone came up many times. This chain connects TRBV18 to TRBJ1-5; 7 nucleotides match TRBD1. From germline, CDR1 is KGHSH and CDR2 LQKENI. V gave up 6 bases and J gave up 2 bases; unmatched junction bases: 4. This CDR3 has 14 residues. The CDR3 nucleotides are TGTGCCAGCTCGCGGACAGGCGGCAATCAGCCCCAGCATTTT. Its protein product is CASSRTGGNQPQHF.

The chain employs TRBV2 and TRBJ2-1, with D maybe TRBD1 (8 bases). Trimming removed 6 bases at V and 9 bases at J, with 21 bases between. This CDR3 comprises 15 residues. The germline V gene has CDR1 SNHLY and CDR2 FYNNEI. CDR3 bases: TGTGCCAGCAGATACAGGGGGGGGCGTAGGAGTGAGCAGTTCTTC. This sequence encodes CASRYRGGRRSEQFF.

This clone was detected only a few times. This clone may be a read error of a much larger clone one base away. The genes are TRBV11-2 and TRBJ2-5; D is perhaps TRBD2 (6 bases). The CDR3 sequence is 12 residues long. Trimming left V 7 bases short and J 4 bases short, with 10 bases between. Germline V gives CDR1 SGHAT, CDR2 FQNNGV. CDR3 in DNA: TGTGCCAGCATGCCCGGGGGAGAGACCCAGTACTTC. Residues: CASMPGGETQYF.

This clone came up many times. V usage is TRBV20-1 and J usage is TRBJ1-5, with unresolved D. Trimming cost V 1 base and J 2 bases, with 15 bases left between them. The V gene's germline CDR1 is DFQATT and CDR2 SNEGSKA (reference sequence). The CDR3 runs to 16 residues. CDR3 amino acids: CSARGGDGQRNQPQHF. The DNA of the CDR3 is TGCAGTGCTAGAGGCGGTGACGGCCAACGCAATCAGCCCCAGCATTTT.

The J gene is TRBJ2-2, the V gene TRBV9, with D hard to call. In germline, CDR1 is SGDLS, CDR2 YYNGEE. V lost 4 bases and J 1 base, leaving 11 bases between the germline ends. This CDR3 has 15 residues. The CDR3 DNA reads TGTGCCAGCAGCCCGGCAGGCCTGAACACCGGGGAGCTGTTTTTT. It encodes CASSPAGLNTGELFF. The complete variable domain, with remaining parts taken from reference TRBV9 and TRBJ2-2, reads DSGVTQTPKHLITATGQRVTLRCSPRSGDLSVYWYQQSLDQGLQFLIQYYNGEERAKGNILERFSAQQFPDLHSELNLSSLELGDSALYFCASSPAGLNTGELFFGEGSRLTVL.

In this sample, this clone turned up a few times. This rearrangement joins TRBV6-5 to TRBJ1-1, with 7 bases aligning to TRBD1. J gave up 0 bases and V 0 bases, and 10 bases lay outside the gene matches. This CDR3 contains 18 residues. Germline-derived CDR1 and CDR2 are MNHEY and SVGAGI. The CDR3 DNA follows: TGTGCCAGCAGTTACTCTGCAGGGGGATTTTCCATGAACACTGAAGCTTTCTTT. Protein: CASSYSAGGFSMNTEAFF.

This clone was observed many times. This chain uses TRBV28 with TRBJ2-7; 7 bases agree with TRBD1. Germline CDR1 is MDHEN and CDR2 is SYDVKM. The trim removed 3 bases at V and 3 bases at J, leaving 11 bases unmatched. The CDR3 consists of 16 residues. CDR3 amino acids: CASSLGLTRDSYEQYF. CDR3 bases: TGTGCCAGCAGTTTGGGGCTGACCCGGGACAGCTACGAGCAGTACTTC.

This clone came up many times. CDR3 loop: CASSYDIRTDTQYF. The CDR3, as DNA: TGTGCCAGCAGTTATGACATACGCACAGATACGCAGTATTTT. The J gene is TRBJ2-3, the V gene TRBV27; D gene ambiguous. The CDR3 covers 14 residues. Germline assignment: CDR1 MNHEY and CDR2 SMNVEV (reference sequence). V shed 4 bases and J shed 1 base, with 9 bases lying between them.

This clone appeared many times. The V gene is TRBV9, the J gene TRBJ2-1; TRBD2 matches 14 bases. Germline lookup yields CDR1 SGDLS and CDR2 YYNGEE. The CDR3 is 16 amino acids. V lost 4 bases, J lost 10 bases, and 10 bases stayed unmatched. CDR3 region: CASSSLTSGGAGEQFF. CDR3 DNA sequence: TGTGCCAGCAGCTCCTTGACTAGCGGGGGGGCCGGGGAGCAGTTCTTC.

The sample holds one count of this clone. This may be a read error, as it is one base from a much larger clone. V is TRBV4-1 and J is TRBJ2-1; D is perhaps TRBD1 or TRBD2 (7 bases each). The CDR3 spans 16 residues. Trimming removed 0 bases from V and 3 bases from J, with 12 bases in between. In germline, CDR1 is MGHRA, CDR2 YSYEKL. This CDR3 is CASSQDQGGYYNEQFF. The CDR3, as DNA: TGCGCCAGCAGCCAAGATCAGGGGGGGTACTACAATGAGCAGTTCTTC.

This clone has just a few counts. The V call is TRBV5-8, the J call TRBJ2-3; 7 positions agree with TRBD2. Germline V lookup: CDR1 SGHTS, CDR2 YDEGEE. The CDR3 length is 15 residues. J gave up 5 bases and V 0 bases, and 6 bases lay outside the gene matches. Written as DNA, the CDR3 is TGTGCCAGCAGCTTGGATGGGACTATAAAAGATACGCAGTATTTT. Amino acid sequence: CASSLDGTIKDTQYF.

This clone appeared many times. The DNA for the CDR3 is TGCGCCAGCAGCTTGGGGCCAGGGGATTACAATGAGCAGTTCTTC. Encoded protein: CASSLGPGDYNEQFF. The genes are TRBV5-1 and TRBJ2-1, with D possibly TRBD1 on 6 matching bases. This CDR3 region has 15 residues. CDR1 SGHRS and CDR2 YFSETQ come from the germline V gene. Trimming removed 0 bases at V and 4 bases at J, with 11 bases between. The complete variable domain, with remaining parts taken from reference TRBV5-1 and TRBJ2-1, reads KAGVTQTPRYLIKTRGQQVTLSCSPISGHRSVSWYQQTPGQGLQFLFEYFSETQRNKGNFPGRFSGRQFSNSRSEMNVSTLELGDSALYLCASSLGPGDYNEQFFGPGTRLTVL.

There are many counts of this clone. The gene calls are TRBV7-2 and TRBJ1-1, with TRBD1 matching 7 bases. CDR3 length: 14 amino acids. V trimming: 5 bases; J trimming: 4 bases; junction bases outside the gene matches: 7. Per germline, CDR1 SGHTA and CDR2 FQGNSA. Here the CDR3 reads CASSLRGWSTEAFF. The DNA of the CDR3 is TGTGCCAGCAGCCTCAGGGGGTGGAGCACTGAAGCTTTCTTT.